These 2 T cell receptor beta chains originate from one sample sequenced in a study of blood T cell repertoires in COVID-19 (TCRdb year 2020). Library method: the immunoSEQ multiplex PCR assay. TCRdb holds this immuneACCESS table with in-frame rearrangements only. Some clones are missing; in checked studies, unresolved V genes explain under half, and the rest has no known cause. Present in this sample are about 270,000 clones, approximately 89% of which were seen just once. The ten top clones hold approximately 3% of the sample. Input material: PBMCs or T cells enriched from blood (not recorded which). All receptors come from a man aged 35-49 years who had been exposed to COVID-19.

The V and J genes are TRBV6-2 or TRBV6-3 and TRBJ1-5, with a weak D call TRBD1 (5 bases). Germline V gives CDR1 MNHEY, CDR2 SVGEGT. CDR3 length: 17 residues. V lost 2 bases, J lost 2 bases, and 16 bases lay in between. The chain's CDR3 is CASSYPDRGSGNQPQHF. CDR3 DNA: TGTGCCAGCAGTTACCCCGATCGGGGGTCCGGCAATCAGCCCCAGCATTTT.

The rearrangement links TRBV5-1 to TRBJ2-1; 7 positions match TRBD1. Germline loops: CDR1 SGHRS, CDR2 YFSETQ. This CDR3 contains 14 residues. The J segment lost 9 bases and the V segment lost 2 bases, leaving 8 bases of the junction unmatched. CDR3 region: CASSFSRGNGEQFF. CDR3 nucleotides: TGCGCCAGCAGCTTTTCCAGGGGGAACGGTGAGCAGTTCTTC.